This note documents a single T cell receptor (beta chain) sequence. This CDR3 spans 15 amino acids. Deletions cut 2 bases from V and 3 bases from J, with 12 bases between. Germline CDR1 and CDR2: MNHNS and SASEGT. TCRdb itself ran the RT-PCR reads through MiXCR, one entry per CDR3 protein. This sample has 500,000 to 550,000 distinct CDR3 sequences, with approximately 20% found just once. The data originate from a study of response to subunit inactivated influenza vaccine. The sample was also linked to a second study, of T cells expressing NK-cell markers. That investigation notes: 5'RACE template switching with UMIs generated TCR beta cDNA. It was sorted CD3+CD56-NKG2C+, CD3+CD56+NKG2C- and CD3+CD56+NKG2C+ T cells that provided the TCR beta repertoires. The sequencing cohort of eight donors included seven HCMV-seropositive individuals and one seronegative individual. An anti-gamma-delta TCR antibody was added in several experiments. It restricted sorting to alpha-beta TCR-expressing T cells. In a few donors, dominant clonotypes made up roughly 28.3-65% of CD3+CD56-NKG2C+ cells.

The material sequenced was CD4+ T cells sorted from PBMCs, taken roughly 13 days after vaccination. This TCR came from a man between 45 and 60 years old who received an inactivated influenza vaccine. This sequence joins TRBV6-1 and TRBJ2-3; D unclear. CDR3 sequence (DNA): TGTGCCAGCAGTGAAACCTGGGGTTATACAGATACGCAGTATTTT. Encoded protein: CASSETWGYTDTQYF.